This T cell receptor (beta chain) was captured in a study of blood T cell repertoires in COVID-19. This clone was seen a few times. The junction differs from germline at one of its ends, possibly a read error. Germline V gene data show CDR1 as MDHEN and CDR2 as SYDVKM. The CDR3 has 11 residues. Sequencing was performed with immunoSEQ multiplex PCR; in TCRdb, only in-frame clones are kept and a portion is missing. The data hold some 240,000 clones, with around 81% observed a single time. The specimen sequenced was peripheral blood. V and J are TRBV28 and TRBJ1-1, with D perhaps matching TRBD1 (5 bases). The sequence was collected from a woman between 65 and 79 years old with acute or convalescent COVID-19. The CDR3 region is CASSSPPVQAF. CDR3 in DNA: TGTGCCAGCAGTTCCCCACCGGTACAGGCCTTT.